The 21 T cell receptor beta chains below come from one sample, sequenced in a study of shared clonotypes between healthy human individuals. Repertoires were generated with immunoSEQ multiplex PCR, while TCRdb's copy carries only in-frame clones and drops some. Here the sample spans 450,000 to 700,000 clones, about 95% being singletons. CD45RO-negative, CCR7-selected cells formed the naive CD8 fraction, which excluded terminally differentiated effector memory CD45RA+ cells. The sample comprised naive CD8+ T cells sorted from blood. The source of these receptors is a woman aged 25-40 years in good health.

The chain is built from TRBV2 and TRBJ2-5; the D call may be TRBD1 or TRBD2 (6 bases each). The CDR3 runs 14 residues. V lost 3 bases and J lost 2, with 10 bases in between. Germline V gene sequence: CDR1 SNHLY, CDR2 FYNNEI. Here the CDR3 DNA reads TGTGCCAGCAGTGATTGGGGGGCTCAAGAGACCCAGTACTTC. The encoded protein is CASSDWGAQETQYF.

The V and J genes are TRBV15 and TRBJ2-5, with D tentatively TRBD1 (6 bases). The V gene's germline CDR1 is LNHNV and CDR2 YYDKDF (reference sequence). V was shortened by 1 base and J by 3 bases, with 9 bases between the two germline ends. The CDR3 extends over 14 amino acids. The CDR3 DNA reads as TGTGCCACCAGCAGAGGAAGACAGGAAGAGACCCAGTACTTC. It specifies CATSRGRQEETQYF.

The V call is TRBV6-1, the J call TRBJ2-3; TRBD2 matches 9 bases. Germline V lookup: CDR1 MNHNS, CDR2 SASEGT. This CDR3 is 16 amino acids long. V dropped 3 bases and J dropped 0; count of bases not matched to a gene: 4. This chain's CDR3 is CASSERLAVSTDTQYF. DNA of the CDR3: TGTGCCAGCAGTGAGAGACTAGCGGTTAGCACAGATACGCAGTATTTT.

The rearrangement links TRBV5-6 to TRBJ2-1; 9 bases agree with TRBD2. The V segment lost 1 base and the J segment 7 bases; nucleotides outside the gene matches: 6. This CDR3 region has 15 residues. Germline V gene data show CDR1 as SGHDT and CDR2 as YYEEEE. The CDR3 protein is CASSLSLAGRNEQFF. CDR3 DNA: TGTGCCAGCAGCTTGAGCCTAGCGGGGCGGAATGAGCAGTTCTTC.

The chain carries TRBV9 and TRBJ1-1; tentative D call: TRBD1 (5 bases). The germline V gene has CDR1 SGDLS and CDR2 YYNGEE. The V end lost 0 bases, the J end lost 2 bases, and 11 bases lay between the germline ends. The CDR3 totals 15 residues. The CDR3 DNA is TGTGCCAGCAGCGTAGGAGACAGCGTCAACACTGAAGCTTTCTTT. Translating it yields CASSVGDSVNTEAFF.

The CDR3: CAIIRLAGVHEQYF. Here the CDR3 DNA reads TGTGCCATCATAAGACTAGCGGGAGTCCACGAGCAGTACTTC. The V gene is TRBV10-3, the J gene TRBJ2-7, with 12 bases fitting TRBD2. This CDR3 region has 14 residues. Germline loops: CDR1 ENHRY, CDR2 SYGVKD. Losses at the gene ends were 7 bases for V and 5 bases for J; bases not matched to a gene: 6.

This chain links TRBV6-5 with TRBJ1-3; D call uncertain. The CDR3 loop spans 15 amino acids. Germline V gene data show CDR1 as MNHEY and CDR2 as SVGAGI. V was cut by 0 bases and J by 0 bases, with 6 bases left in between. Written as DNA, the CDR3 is TGTGCCAGCAGTTACTCCTCCGGCTCTGGAAACACCATATATTTT. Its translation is CASSYSSGSGNTIYF.

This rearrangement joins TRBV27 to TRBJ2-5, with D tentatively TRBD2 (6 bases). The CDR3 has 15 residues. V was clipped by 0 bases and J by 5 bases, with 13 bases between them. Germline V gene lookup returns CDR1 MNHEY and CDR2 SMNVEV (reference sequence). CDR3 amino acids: CASSLSRRGSETQYF. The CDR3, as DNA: TGTGCCAGCAGTTTATCCCGACGGGGGAGTGAGACCCAGTACTTC.

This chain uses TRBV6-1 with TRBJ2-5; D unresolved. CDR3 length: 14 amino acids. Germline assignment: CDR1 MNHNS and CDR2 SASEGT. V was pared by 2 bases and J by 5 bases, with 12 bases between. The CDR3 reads CASSEIRSGETQYF. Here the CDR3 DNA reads TGTGCCAGCAGTGAAATAAGGTCTGGGGAGACCCAGTACTTC.

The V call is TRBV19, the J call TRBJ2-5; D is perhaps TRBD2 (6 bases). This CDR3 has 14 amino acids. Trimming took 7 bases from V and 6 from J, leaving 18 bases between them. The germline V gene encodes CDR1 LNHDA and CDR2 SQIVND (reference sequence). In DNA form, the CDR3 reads TGTGCCAGTATGGGTGGTGGAGGGGTTAAGACCCAGTACTTC. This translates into CASMGGGGVKTQYF.

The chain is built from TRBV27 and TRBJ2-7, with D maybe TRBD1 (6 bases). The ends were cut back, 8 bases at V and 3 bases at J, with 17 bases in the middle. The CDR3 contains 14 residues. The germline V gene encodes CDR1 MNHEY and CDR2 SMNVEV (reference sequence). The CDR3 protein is CASPIRDTHYEQYF. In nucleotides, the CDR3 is TGTGCCAGCCCCATACGGGACACCCACTACGAGCAGTACTTC.

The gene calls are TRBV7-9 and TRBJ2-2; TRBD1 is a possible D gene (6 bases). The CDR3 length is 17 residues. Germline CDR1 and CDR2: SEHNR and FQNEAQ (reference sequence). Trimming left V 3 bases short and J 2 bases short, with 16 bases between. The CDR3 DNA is TGTGCCAGCAGCTTTATGCAGACAGGCCTTAACACCGGGGAGCTGTTTTTT. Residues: CASSFMQTGLNTGELFF.

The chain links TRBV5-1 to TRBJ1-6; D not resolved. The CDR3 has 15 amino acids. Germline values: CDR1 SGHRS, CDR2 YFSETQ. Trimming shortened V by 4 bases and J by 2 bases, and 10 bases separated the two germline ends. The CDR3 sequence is CASSPEGAYNSPLHF. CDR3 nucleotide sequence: TGCGCCAGCAGCCCGGAAGGAGCCTATAATTCACCCCTCCACTTT. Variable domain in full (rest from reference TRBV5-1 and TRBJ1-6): KAGVTQTPRYLIKTRGQQVTLSCSPISGHRSVSWYQQTPGQGLQFLFEYFSETQRNKGNFPGRFSGRQFSNSRSEMNVSTLELGDSALYLCASSPEGAYNSPLHFGNGTRLTVT.

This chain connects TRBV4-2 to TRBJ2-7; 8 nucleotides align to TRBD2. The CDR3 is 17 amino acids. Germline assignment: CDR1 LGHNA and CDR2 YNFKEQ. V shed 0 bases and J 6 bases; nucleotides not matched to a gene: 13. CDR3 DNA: TGTGCCAGCAGCCAAGAAGGGGTCGGGCCCGCGGGGGGCGAGCAGTACTTC. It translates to CASSQEGVGPAGGEQYF.

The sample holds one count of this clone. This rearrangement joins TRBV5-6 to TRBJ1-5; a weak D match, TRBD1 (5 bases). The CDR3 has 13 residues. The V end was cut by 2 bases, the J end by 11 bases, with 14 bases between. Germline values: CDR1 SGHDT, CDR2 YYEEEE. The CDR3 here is CASSFWGTTAQHF. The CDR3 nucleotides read TGTGCCAGCAGCTTTTGGGGGACTACGGCCCAGCATTTT.

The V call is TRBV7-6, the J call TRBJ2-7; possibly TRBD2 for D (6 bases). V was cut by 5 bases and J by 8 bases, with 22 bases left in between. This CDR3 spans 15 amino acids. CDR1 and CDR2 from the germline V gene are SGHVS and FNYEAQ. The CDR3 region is CASSTRDSEGTKQYF. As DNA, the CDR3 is TGTGCCAGCAGCACCCGGGACTCGGAGGGTACCAAGCAGTACTTC.

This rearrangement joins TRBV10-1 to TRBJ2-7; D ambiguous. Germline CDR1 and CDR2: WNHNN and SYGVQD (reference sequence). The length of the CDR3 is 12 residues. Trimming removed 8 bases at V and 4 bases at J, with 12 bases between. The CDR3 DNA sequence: TGCGCCAGCTCAGTGGATATGTACGAGCAGTACTTC. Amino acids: CASSVDMYEQYF.

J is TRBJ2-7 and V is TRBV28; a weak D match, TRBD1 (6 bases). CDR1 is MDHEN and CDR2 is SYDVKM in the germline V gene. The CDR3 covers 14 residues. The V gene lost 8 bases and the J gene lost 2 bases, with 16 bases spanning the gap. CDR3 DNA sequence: TGTGCCAGCGCAGCAGGGGCGCAAGCCTACGAGCAGTACTTC. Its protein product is CASAAGAQAYEQYF.

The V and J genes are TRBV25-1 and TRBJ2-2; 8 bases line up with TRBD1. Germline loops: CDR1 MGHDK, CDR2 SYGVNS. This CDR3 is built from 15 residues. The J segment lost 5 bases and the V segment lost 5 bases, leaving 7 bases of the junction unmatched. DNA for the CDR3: TGTGCCAGCAGTCCAGGGGGCAGAAGTACCGGGGAGCTGTTTTTT. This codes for CASSPGGRSTGELFF.

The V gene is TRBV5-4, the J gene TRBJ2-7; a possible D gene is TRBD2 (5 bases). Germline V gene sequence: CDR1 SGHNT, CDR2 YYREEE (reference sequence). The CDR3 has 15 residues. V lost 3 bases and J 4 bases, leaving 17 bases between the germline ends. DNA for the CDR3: TGTGCCAGCAGCTCCTCCCCAGCACTAGTATACGAGCAGTACTTC. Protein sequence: CASSSSPALVYEQYF.

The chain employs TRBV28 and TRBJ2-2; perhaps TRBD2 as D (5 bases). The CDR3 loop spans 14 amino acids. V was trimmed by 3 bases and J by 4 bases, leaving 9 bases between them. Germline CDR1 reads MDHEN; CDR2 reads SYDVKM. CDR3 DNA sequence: TGTGCCAGCAGTTTGAGGGTTTCCACCGGGGAGCTGTTTTTT. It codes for CASSLRVSTGELFF.